This TCR delta chain derives from a study of gamma-delta chains in newborns, infants, children. For the study at large: Innate gammadelta T cells reportedly expand polyclonally right after birth, driven by microbial exposure, per the title.

The CDR3 runs to 16 residues. V dropped 0 bases and J dropped 8; count of bases not matched to a gene: 7. Germline V gives CDR1 GEAIGNYY, CDR2 EKD. A word on this clone: The database protein in TCRdb disagrees with the DNA translation at residue 11; the sequence shown here was translated from the DNA.

TCRdb fed the reads into CATT to redo clone calling. Among about 5,400 delta-chain clones listed, approximately 17% were seen once. The origin of this receptor is a child who was a newborn, infant or young child, either healthy, febrile or measles-vaccinated (not recorded which). Sequencing input: blood. The chain carries TRDV2 and TRDJ2, with 11 bases matching TRDD3. CDR3 amino acids: CACDTVGGYGPAQLFF. CDR3 DNA sequence: TGTGCCTGTGACACCGTTGGGGGATACGGGCCGGCACAACTCTTCTTT.